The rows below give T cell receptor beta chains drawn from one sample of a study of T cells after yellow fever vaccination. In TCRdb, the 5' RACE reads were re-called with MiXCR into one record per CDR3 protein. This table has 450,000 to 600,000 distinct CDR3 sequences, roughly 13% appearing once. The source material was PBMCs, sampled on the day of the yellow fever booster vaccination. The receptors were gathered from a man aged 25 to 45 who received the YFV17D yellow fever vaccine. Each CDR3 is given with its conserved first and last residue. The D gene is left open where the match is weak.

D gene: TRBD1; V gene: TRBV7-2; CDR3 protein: CASSPGQASKELFF
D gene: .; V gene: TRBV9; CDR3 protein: CASSAQWGTNEKLFF
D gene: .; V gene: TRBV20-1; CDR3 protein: CSARDRVHYNEQFF
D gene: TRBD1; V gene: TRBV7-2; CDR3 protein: CASSLADRAGKNIQYF
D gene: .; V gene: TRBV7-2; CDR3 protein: CASSLAVGYTEAFF
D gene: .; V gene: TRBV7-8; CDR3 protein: CASSLVGGGDNEQFF
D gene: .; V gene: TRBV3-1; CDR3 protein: CASSDTGAYEQYF
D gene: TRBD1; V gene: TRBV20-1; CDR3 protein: CCARTPPGQGAGELFF
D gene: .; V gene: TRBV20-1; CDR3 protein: CSARDGTSTDTQYF
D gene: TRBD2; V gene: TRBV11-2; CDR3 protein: CASSLSYAPTSGAYEQYF
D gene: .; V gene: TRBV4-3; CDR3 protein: CASSQSQFFYEQYF
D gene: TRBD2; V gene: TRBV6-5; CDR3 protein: CASSYLGTSGTTDTQYF
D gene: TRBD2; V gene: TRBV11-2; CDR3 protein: CASSLGWGGGGETQYF
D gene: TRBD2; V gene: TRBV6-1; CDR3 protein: CASLAGGGTDTQYF
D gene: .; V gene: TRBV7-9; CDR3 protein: CASSLIGRGGSGNTIYF